Presented here are 18 T cell receptor beta chains from one specimen sequenced in a study of T cell changes during pregnancy in multiple sclerosis (dated by TCRdb to about 2019). The protocol used for the library was the immunoSEQ multiplex PCR assay. TCRdb stores this immuneACCESS table with in-frame sequences only. Part of the clones is absent; in the studies checked, under half of the shortfall reflects unresolved V genes, and no reason is known for the rest. The sample contains about 83,000 clones, about nine tenths of them found a single time. The ten largest clones represent roughly 3.5% of the sample. The material was PBMCs, obtained in the first trimester of pregnancy. These receptors all come from a female donor in good health, serving as a control in a pregnancy study. Some clones in this sample may be carry-over from other donors' samples.

The chain couples TRBV7-3 to TRBJ2-6; TRBD1 agrees at 7 bases. V shed 6 bases, J shed 1 base, and the junction held 9 bases outside the gene matches. This CDR3 is built from 17 residues. Germline V lookup: CDR1 SGHTA, CDR2 FQGTGA. The CDR3 is CASSDRVSHSGANVLTF. The CDR3 nucleotides read TGTGCCAGCAGTGACAGGGTTTCTCATTCTGGGGCCAACGTCCTGACTTTC.

The J gene is TRBJ2-1, the V gene TRBV10-1; 9 nucleotides align to TRBD2. The CDR3 sequence is 15 residues long. The germline V gene encodes CDR1 WNHNN and CDR2 SYGVQD (reference sequence). Trimming cost V 3 bases and J 7 bases; bases outside gene matches: 7. The CDR3 bases are TGCGCCAGCAGTGAAGGCGGGGGGGCCAGGAATGAGCAGTTCTTC. Translating it yields CASSEGGGARNEQFF.

The chain is built from TRBV11-2 and TRBJ2-7, with D tentatively TRBD1 (6 bases). The germline V gene has CDR1 SGHAT and CDR2 FQNNGV. V dropped 5 bases and J dropped 2 bases, with 10 bases sitting between them. The CDR3 contains 13 residues. CDR3 protein: CASSQGHTYEQYF. In nucleotides, the CDR3 is TGTGCCAGCAGCCAGGGACATACCTACGAGCAGTACTTC.

The chain joins TRBV6-1 to TRBJ2-7, with 7 positions matching TRBD1. In germline, CDR1 is MNHNS, CDR2 SASEGT. The CDR3 has 15 amino acids. Trimming cost V 3 bases and J 2 bases; bases outside gene matches: 7. The DNA of the CDR3 is TGTGCCAGCAGTGAGTTGAGGGACAGCGCCTACGAGCAGTACTTC. Its translation is CASSELRDSAYEQYF.

The chain is built from TRBV5-1 and TRBJ2-1; the D gene is possibly TRBD2 (5 bases). V shed 7 bases and J shed 5 bases, with 19 bases lying between them. This CDR3 comprises 15 residues. Germline V gives CDR1 SGHRS, CDR2 YFSETQ. The CDR3 spells CASYSNPYGNNEQFF. The CDR3 DNA is TGCGCCAGCTACTCTAACCCCTACGGGAACAATGAGCAGTTCTTC.

A word on this clone: In the same sample, other DNA sequences code for this CDR3. V and J are TRBV10-2 and TRBJ2-7; D gene ambiguous. Trimming left V 4 bases short and J 0 bases short, with 10 bases between. Germline CDR1 WSHSY, CDR2 SAAADI. The CDR3 consists of 14 residues. The CDR3 protein is CASSATVSSYEQYF. The CDR3 DNA reads TGCGCCAGCAGTGCAACGGTGAGCTCCTACGAGCAGTACTTC.

The genes are TRBV5-4 and TRBJ2-3; 8 bases map to TRBD2. Per germline, CDR1 SGHNT and CDR2 YYREEE (reference sequence). The CDR3 is 16 amino acids. V shed 0 bases and J 1 base; nucleotides not matched to a gene: 4. The CDR3 is CASSLEGRGGTDTQYF. The CDR3 region has the DNA TGTGCCAGCAGCTTGGAGGGGCGGGGGGGCACAGATACGCAGTATTTT.

The V and J genes are TRBV2 and TRBJ2-1, with TRBD1 as a possible D gene (5 bases). V lost 10 bases, J lost 5 bases, and 15 bases lay in between. The CDR3 runs 13 residues. Germline V gene data show CDR1 as SNHLY and CDR2 as FYNNEI. The CDR3 is CAKSTEDHNEQFF. As DNA, the CDR3 is TGTGCCAAGTCGACAGAGGATCACAATGAGCAGTTCTTC.

The chain links TRBV19 to TRBJ2-7; a possible D gene is TRBD1 (6 bases). This CDR3 contains 16 residues. The germline gives CDR1 LNHDA, CDR2 SQIVND (reference sequence). The V and J ends lost 4 bases and 1 base respectively, with 17 bases between them. CDR3 sequence (DNA): TGTGCCAGTAGTAGGAACCGGGACATATCTTCCTACGAGCAGTACTTC. As protein: CASSRNRDISSYEQYF.

The chain has TRBV7-2 and TRBJ1-5, with 9 bases matching TRBD1. Germline assignment: CDR1 SGHTA and CDR2 FQGNSA. This CDR3 is 17 amino acids long. V lost 1 base to trimming and J lost 5 bases; unmatched junction nucleotides: 9. The CDR3 DNA sequence: TGTGCCAGCAGCTTAGGGGGGACAGGGCTAGGCTATCAGCCCCAGCATTTT. Translation gives CASSLGGTGLGYQPQHF. The variable domain in full, with the rest retrieved from reference TRBV7-2 and TRBJ1-5, is GAGVSQSPSNKVTEKGKDVELRCDPISGHTALYWYRQSLGQGLEFLIYFQGNSAPDKSGLPSDRFSAERTGGSVSTLTIQRTQQEDSAVYLCASSLGGTGLGYQPQHFGDGTRLSIL.

This rearrangement joins TRBV5-5 to TRBJ2-3; 11 nucleotides agree with TRBD2. The germline V gene has CDR1 SGHKS and CDR2 YYEKEE (reference sequence). This CDR3 contains 16 residues. V trimming: 2 bases; J trimming: 2 bases; junction bases outside the gene matches: 4. The CDR3 region has the DNA TGTGCCAGCAGCTTTGGACTAGCGGGTTTCACAGATACGCAGTATTTT. This encodes CASSFGLAGFTDTQYF. The complete variable domain, with remaining parts taken from reference TRBV5-5 and TRBJ2-3, reads DAGVTQSPTHLIKTRGQQVTLRCSPISGHKSVSWYQQVLGQGPQFIFQYYEKEERGRGNFPDRFSARQFPNYSSELNVNALLLGDSALYLCASSFGLAGFTDTQYFGPGTRLTVL.

The chain carries TRBV6-6 and TRBJ2-5; TRBD2 might be the D (5 bases). With 2 bases removed from V and 1 base from J, the gap between germline ends came to 11 bases. Per germline, CDR1 MNHNY and CDR2 SVGAGI (reference sequence). The CDR3 loop spans 15 amino acids. DNA of the CDR3: TGTGCCAGCAGTTACGTACTAGTGACCCAAGAGACCCAGTACTTC. Translation: CASSYVLVTQETQYF.

This rearrangement joins TRBV15 to TRBJ1-1; D may be TRBD1 (5 bases). The CDR3 sequence is 17 residues long. Trimming removed 1 base from V and 3 bases from J, with 18 bases in between. CDR1 and CDR2 from the germline V gene are LNHNV and YYDKDF (reference sequence). The CDR3 DNA reads TGTGCCACCAGCAGAGGTCGGCTCGCAGGGTTGGACACTGAAGCTTTCTTT. Translated: CATSRGRLAGLDTEAFF. Combining the CDR3 with reference TRBV15 and TRBJ1-1 gives the whole variable domain DAMVIQNPRYQVTQFGKPVTLSCSQTLNHNVMYWYQQKSSQAPKLLFHYYDKDFNNEADTPDNFQSRRPNTSFCFLDIRSPGLGDTAMYLCATSRGRLAGLDTEAFFGQGTRLTVV.

V usage is TRBV7-2 and J usage is TRBJ1-5; no clear D gene. Germline CDR1 is SGHTA and CDR2 is FQGNSA. This CDR3 region has 15 residues. V lost 5 bases, J lost 4 bases, and 15 bases lay in between. The CDR3 coding sequence is TGTGCCAGCAGCGTAAGGTACGGCGGAAATCAGCCCCAGCATTTT. This encodes CASSVRYGGNQPQHF.

J is TRBJ2-2 and V is TRBV7-7, with 7 bases that match TRBD2. V shed 5 bases and J 2 bases; nucleotides not matched to a gene: 2. The V gene's germline CDR1 is SSHAT and CDR2 FNYEAQ (reference sequence). This CDR3 comprises 14 residues. CDR3 nucleotide sequence: TGTGCCAGCAGCCCGGGACTAAACACCGGGGAGCTGTTTTTT. Translated, it gives CASSPGLNTGELFF.

The V and J genes are TRBV11-3 and TRBJ2-5; TRBD2 agrees at 13 bases. Germline-derived CDR1 and CDR2 are SGHNT and YENEEA. The CDR3 has 18 residues. V lost 4 bases and J lost 4; bases outside the gene matches: 12. CDR3 bases: TGTGCCAGCAGCTCCCCTACCCAGGGACTAGCGGGGATAGAGACCCAGTACTTC. Amino acid sequence: CASSSPTQGLAGIETQYF.

This clone has a handful of counts. The chain combines TRBV29-1 with TRBJ2-5, with TRBD2 matching 11 bases. This CDR3 has 15 residues. In germline, CDR1 is SQVTM, CDR2 ANQGSEA. Trimming removed 6 bases from V and 1 base from J; junction bases left unmatched: 7. CDR3 residues: CSVGVAGGRQETQYF. DNA of the CDR3: TGCAGCGTGGGGGTAGCGGGAGGGCGCCAAGAGACCCAGTACTTC.

This chain links TRBV6-1 with TRBJ2-1, with TRBD2 matching 10 bases. Germline CDR1 and CDR2: MNHNS and SASEGT. The CDR3 totals 17 residues. The junction had 4 bases not matched to a gene; V was cut back by 2 bases and J by 0 bases. DNA of the CDR3: TGTGCCAGCAGTGAACAGGCTAGCGGGAGCTCCTACAATGAGCAGTTCTTC. Its translation: CASSEQASGSSYNEQFF.